This T cell receptor beta chain was profiled in a study of blood T cells in healthy people across ages. This clonotype occurred a few times. Its antigen is currently unknown. Through a sample-barcoded 5' primer and a J-beta primer mix, a second PCR was run for roughly 7 to 12 cycles. All samples yielded 3 million or more CDR3-containing paired-end reads. One entry per CDR3 protein results from TCRdb running MiXCR on the 5' RACE reads. The sample consists of some 690,000 distinct CDR3 sequences, about 24% of them appearing once. Per the germline V gene, CDR1 is MDHEN and CDR2 is SYDVKM. This CDR3 region has 15 residues. Findings of the study overall: The study could not conclusively compare naive and antigen-experienced cells, given its unsorted PBMCs. Unknown donor CMV status possibly confounded expanded clonotype changes. Estimates drawn from one million T cells were deemed to understate diversity.

Sequencing used blood. This chain uses TRBV28 with TRBJ2-1; tentatively, D is TRBD1 or TRBD2 (5 bases each). The J call may not be correct, given that the DNA end is closer to TRBJ2-5. The TCR comes from a man aged 65-85 years in good health. This chain's CDR3 is CASRWGGSKGETQYF. The DNA of the CDR3 is TGTGCCAGCAGGTGGGGCGGGTCTAAGGGGGAGACCCAGTACTTC.